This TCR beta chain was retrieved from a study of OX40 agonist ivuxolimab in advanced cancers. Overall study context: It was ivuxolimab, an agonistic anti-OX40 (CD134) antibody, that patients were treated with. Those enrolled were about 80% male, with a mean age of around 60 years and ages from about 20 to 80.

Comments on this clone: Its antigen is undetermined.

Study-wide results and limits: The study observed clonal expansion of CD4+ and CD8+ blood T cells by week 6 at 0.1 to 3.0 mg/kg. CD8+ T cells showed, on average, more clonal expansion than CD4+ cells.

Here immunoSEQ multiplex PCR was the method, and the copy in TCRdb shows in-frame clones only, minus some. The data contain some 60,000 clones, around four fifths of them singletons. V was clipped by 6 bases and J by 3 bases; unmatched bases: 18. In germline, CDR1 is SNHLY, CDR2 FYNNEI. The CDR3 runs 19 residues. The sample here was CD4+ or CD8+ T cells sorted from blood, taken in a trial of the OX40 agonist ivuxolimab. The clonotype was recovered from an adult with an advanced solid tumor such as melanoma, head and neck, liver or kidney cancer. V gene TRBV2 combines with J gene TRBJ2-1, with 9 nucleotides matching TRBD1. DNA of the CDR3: TGTGCCAGCAGGACCGGGACAGGGTCCGTCGCGGGGCGCTACAATGAGCAGTTCTTC. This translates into CASRTGTGSVAGRYNEQFF.